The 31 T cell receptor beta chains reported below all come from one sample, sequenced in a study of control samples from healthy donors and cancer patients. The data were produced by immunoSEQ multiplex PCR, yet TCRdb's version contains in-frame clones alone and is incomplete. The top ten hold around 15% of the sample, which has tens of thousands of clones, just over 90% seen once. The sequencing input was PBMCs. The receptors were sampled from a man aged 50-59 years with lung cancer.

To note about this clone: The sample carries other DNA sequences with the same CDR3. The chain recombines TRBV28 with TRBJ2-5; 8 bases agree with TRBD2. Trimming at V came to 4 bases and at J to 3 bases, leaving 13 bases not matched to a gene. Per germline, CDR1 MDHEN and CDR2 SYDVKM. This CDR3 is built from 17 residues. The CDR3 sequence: CASSWGPGGQKKETQYF. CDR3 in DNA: TGTGCCAGCAGTTGGGGGCCGGGGGGGCAAAAAAAAGAGACCCAGTACTTC.

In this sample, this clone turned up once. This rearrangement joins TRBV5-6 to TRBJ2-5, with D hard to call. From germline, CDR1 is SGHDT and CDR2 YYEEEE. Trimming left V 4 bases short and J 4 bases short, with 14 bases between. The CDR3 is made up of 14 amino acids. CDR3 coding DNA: TGTGCCAGCAGCCCACGCCGATGGGGAGAGACCCAGTACTTC. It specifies CASSPRRWGETQYF.

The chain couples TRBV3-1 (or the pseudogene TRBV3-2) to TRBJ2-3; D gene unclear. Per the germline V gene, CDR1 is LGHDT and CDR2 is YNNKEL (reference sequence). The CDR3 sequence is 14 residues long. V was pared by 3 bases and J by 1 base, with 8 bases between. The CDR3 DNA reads TGTGCCAGCAGCCATGCCGGGCGCACAGATACGCAGTATTTT. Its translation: CASSHAGRTDTQYF.

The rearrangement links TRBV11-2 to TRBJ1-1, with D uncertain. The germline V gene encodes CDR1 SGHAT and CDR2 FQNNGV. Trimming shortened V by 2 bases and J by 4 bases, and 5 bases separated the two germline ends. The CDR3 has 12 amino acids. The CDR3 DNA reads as TGTGCCAGCAGCTTAAGTGGCACTGAAGCTTTCTTT. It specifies CASSLSGTEAFF.

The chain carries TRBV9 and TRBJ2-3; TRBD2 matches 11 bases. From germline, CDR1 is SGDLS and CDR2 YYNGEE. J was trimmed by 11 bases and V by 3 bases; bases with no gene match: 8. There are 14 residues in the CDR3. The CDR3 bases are TGTGCCAGCAGCGACCAACCTAGCGGGGGGAAGCAGTATTTT. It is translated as CASSDQPSGGKQYF.

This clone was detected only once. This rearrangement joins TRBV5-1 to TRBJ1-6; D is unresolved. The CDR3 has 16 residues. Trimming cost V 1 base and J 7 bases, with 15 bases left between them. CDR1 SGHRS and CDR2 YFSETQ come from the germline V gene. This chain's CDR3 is CASSLMPGLVNSPLHF. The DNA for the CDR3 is TGCGCCAGCAGCTTGATGCCCGGGCTGGTGAATTCACCCCTCCACTTT. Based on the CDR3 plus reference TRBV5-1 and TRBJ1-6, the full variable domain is KAGVTQTPRYLIKTRGQQVTLSCSPISGHRSVSWYQQTPGQGLQFLFEYFSETQRNKGNFPGRFSGRQFSNSRSEMNVSTLELGDSALYLCASSLMPGLVNSPLHFGNGTRLTVT.

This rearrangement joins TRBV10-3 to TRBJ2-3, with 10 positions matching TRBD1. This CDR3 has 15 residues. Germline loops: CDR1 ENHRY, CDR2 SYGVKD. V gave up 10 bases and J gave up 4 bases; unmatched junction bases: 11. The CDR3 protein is CATADRGDGADTQYF. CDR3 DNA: TGTGCCACCGCGGACAGGGGGGACGGGGCAGATACGCAGTATTTT.

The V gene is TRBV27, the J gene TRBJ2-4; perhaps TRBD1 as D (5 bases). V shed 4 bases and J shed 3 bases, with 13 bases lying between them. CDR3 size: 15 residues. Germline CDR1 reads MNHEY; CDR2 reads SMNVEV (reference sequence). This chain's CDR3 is CASSWGRAGKNIQYF. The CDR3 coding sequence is TGTGCCAGCAGTTGGGGCAGGGCAGGCAAAAACATTCAGTACTTC.

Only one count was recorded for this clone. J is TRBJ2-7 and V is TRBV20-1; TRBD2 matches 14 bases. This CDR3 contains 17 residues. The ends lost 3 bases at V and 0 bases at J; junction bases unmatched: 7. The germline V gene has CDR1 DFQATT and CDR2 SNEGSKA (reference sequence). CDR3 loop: CSASSPGTSGGSYEQYF. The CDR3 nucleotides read TGCAGTGCTAGTTCTCCCGGGACTAGCGGGGGCTCCTACGAGCAGTACTTC.

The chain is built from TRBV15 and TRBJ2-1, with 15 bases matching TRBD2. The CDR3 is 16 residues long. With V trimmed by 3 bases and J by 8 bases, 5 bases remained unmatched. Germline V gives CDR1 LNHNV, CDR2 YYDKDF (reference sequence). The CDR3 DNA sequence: TGTGCCACCAGCAGTCGGACTAGCGGGGGGGAGGATGAGCAGTTCTTC. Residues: CATSSRTSGGEDEQFF.

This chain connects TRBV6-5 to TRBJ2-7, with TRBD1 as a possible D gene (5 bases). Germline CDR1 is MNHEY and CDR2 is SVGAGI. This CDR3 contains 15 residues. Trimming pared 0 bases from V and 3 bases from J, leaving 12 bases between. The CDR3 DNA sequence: TGTGCCAGCAGTTACTCGATTGTGCAGGGCTACGAGCAGTACTTC. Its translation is CASSYSIVQGYEQYF.

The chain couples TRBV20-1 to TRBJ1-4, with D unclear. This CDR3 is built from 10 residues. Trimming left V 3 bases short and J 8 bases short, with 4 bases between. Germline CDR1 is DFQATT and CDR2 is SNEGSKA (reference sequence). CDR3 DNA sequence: TGCAGTGCTAGTGGAGAAAAACTGTTTTTT. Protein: CSASGEKLFF.

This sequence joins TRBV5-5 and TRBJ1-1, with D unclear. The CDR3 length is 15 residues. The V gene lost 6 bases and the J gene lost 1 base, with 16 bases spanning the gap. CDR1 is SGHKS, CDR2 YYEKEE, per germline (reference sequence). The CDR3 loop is CASTLGGSQNTEAFF. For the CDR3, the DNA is TGTGCCAGCACCCTTGGTGGCAGCCAGAACACTGAAGCTTTCTTT.

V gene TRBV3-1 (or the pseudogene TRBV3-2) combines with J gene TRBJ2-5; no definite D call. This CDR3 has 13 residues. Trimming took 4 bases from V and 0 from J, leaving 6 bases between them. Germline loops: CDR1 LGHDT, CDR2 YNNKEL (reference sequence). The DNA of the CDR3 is TGTGCCAGCAGCCGTAAGTACCAAGAGACCCAGTACTTC. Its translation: CASSRKYQETQYF.

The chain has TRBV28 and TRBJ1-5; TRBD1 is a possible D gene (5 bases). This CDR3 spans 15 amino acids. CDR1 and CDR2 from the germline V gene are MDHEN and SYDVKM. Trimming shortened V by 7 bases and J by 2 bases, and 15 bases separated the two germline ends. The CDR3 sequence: CASTTWGDGNQPQHF. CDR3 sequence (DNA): TGTGCCAGCACCACTTGGGGGGACGGCAATCAGCCCCAGCATTTT.

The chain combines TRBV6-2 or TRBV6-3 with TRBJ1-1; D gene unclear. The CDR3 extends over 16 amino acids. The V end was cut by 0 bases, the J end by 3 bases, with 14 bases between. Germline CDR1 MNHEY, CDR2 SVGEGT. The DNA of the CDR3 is TGTGCCAGCAGTTACTCGATTACGGGATGGGACACTGAAGCTTTCTTT. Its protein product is CASSYSITGWDTEAFF.

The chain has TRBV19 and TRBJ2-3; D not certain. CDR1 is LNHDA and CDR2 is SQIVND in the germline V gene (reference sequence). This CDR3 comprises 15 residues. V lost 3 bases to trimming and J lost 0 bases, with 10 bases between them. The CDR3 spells CASSIKGTSTDTQYF. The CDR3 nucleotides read TGTGCCAGTAGTATCAAAGGCACGAGCACAGATACGCAGTATTTT. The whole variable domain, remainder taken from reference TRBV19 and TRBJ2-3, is DGGITQSPKYLFRKEGQNVTLSCEQNLNHDAMYWYRQDPGQGLRLIYYSQIVNDFQKGDIAEGYSVSREKKESFPLTVTSAQKNPTAFYLCASSIKGTSTDTQYFGPGTRLTVL.

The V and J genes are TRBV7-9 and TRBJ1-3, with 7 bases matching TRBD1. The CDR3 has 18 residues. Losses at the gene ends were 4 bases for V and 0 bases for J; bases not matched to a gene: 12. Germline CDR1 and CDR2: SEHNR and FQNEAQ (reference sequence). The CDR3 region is CASSSHTGGQLSGNTIYF. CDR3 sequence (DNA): TGTGCCAGCAGCTCACACACCGGGGGACAGCTCTCTGGAAACACCATATATTTT.

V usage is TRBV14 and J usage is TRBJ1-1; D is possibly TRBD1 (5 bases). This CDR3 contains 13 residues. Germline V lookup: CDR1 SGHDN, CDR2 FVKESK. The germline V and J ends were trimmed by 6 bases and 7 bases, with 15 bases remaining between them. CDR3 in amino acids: CASRPGLSLEAFF. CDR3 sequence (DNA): TGTGCCAGCAGGCCGGGACTTTCGCTTGAAGCTTTCTTT.

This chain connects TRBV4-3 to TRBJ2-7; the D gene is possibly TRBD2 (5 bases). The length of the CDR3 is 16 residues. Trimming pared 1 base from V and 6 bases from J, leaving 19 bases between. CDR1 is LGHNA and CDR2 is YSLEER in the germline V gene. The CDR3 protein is CASSQGASHRLSEQYF. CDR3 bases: TGCGCCAGCAGCCAAGGAGCTAGCCATCGTCTGAGCGAGCAGTACTTC.

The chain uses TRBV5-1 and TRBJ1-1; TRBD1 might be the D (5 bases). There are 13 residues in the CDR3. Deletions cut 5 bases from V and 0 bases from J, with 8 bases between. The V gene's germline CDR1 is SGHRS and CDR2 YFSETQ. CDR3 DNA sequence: TGCGCCAGCAGAACACAGGTGAACACTGAAGCTTTCTTT. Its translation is CASRTQVNTEAFF.

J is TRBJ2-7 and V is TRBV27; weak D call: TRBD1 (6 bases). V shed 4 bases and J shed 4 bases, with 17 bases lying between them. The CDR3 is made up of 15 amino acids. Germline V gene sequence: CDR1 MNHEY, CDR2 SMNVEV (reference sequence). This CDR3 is CASSSGNRVAYEQYF. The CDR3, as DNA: TGTGCCAGCAGTTCCGGAAACAGGGTTGCATACGAGCAGTACTTC.

The CDR3 spells CAISDLEVTANEKLFF. CDR3 DNA: TGTGCCATCAGTGATTTGGAGGTAACAGCTAATGAAAAACTGTTTTTT. This rearrangement joins TRBV10-3 to TRBJ1-4; D gene ambiguous. The CDR3 spans 16 residues. The germline V gene encodes CDR1 ENHRY and CDR2 SYGVKD. Trimming cost V 3 bases and J 3 bases, with 14 bases left between them.

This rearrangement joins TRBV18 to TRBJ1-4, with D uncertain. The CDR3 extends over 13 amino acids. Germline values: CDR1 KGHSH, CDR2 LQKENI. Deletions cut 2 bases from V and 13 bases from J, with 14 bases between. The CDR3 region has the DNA TGTGCCAGCTCACCAGCCGCCGCGTCGGGACTGTTTTTT. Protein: CASSPAAASGLFF.

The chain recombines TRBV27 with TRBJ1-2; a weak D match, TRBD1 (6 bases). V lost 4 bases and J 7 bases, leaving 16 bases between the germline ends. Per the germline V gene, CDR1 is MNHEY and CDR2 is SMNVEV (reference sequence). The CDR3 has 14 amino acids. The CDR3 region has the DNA TGTGCCAGCAGTTCCCCACAGGGAGAAAGTGGCTACACCTTC. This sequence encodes CASSSPQGESGYTF.

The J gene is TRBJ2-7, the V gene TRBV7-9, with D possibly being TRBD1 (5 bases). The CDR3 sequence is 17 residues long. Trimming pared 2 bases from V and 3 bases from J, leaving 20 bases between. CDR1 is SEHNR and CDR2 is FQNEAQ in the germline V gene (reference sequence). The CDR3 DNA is TGTGCCAGCAGCTTATATTCCCTCTCAGACAGAGACTACGAGCAGTACTTC. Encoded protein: CASSLYSLSDRDYEQYF.

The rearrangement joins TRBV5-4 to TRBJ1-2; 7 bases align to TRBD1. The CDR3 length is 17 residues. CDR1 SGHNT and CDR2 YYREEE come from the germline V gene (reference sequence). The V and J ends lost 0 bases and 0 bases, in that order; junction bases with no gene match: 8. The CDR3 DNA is TGTGCCAGCAGCTTGGCTCGCGGACAGGAAGCTAACTATGGCTACACCTTC. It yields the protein CASSLARGQEANYGYTF. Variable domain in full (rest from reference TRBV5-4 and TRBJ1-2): ETGVTQSPTHLIKTRGQQVTLRCSSQSGHNTVSWYQQALGQGPQFIFQYYREEENGRGNFPPRFSGLQFPNYSSELNVNALELDDSALYLCASSLARGQEANYGYTFGSGTRLTVV.

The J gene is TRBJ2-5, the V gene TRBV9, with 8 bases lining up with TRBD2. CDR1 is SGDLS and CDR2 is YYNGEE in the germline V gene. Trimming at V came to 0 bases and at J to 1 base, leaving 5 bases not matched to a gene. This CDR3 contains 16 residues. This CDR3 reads CASSVGTGGPQETQYF. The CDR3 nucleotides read TGTGCCAGCAGCGTAGGGACGGGGGGGCCCCAAGAGACCCAGTACTTC.

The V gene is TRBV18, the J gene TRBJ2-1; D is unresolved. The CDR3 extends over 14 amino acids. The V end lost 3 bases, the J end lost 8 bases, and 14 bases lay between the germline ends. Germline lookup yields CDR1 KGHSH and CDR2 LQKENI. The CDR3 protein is CASSPSTRGDEQFF. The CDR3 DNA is TGTGCCAGCTCACCCTCCACTCGTGGGGATGAGCAGTTCTTC.

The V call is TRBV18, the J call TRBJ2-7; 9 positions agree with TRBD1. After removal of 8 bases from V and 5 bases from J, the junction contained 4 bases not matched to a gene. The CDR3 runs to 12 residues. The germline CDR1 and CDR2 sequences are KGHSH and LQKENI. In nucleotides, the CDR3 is TGTGCCAGCGCGGGACAGGGCAACGAGCAGTACTTC. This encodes CASAGQGNEQYF.

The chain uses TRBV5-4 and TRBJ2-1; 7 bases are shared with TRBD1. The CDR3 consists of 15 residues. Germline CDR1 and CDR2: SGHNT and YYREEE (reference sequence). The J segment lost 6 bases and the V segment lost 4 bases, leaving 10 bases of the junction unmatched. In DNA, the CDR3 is TGTGCCAGCAGCCGGGACAGCCGGAAAACCAATGAGCAGTTCTTC. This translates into CASSRDSRKTNEQFF.